This passage covers 14 T cell receptor beta chains from one sample sequenced in a study of shared clonotypes between healthy human individuals. Sequencing was performed with immunoSEQ multiplex PCR; in TCRdb, only in-frame clones are kept and a portion is missing. The sample lists some 470,000 clones, over 60% occurring once. The specimen sequenced was PBMCs. The receptor source for this set is a woman aged 40 to 50 in good health. Some clones in this sample may be carry-over from other donors' samples.

Turning to this clone: With a much larger clone just one base away, this may be a read error. Other DNA sequences from this sample encode an identical CDR3 as well. The chain combines TRBV6-6 with TRBJ2-5; D gene unclear. The assigned J gene may be wrong: the sequence end matches TRBJ2-7 better. The CDR3 runs to 13 residues. Germline V gene sequence: CDR1 MNHNY, CDR2 SVGAGI (reference sequence). CDR3 DNA sequence: TGTGCCAGCAGTCCCAGCACTACCTACGAGCAGTACTTC. This encodes CASSPSTTYEQYF.

The chain employs TRBV11-1 and TRBJ2-7, with D maybe TRBD1 (5 bases). Trimming shortened V by 0 bases and J by 8 bases, and 23 bases separated the two germline ends. Germline CDR1 and CDR2: SGHAT and FQDESV (reference sequence). This CDR3 spans 17 amino acids. The CDR3 nucleotides read TGTGCCAGCAGCTTAGCCCCCCAGGTCCAGGGCGTTATGAAGCAGTACTTC. Protein: CASSLAPQVQGVMKQYF.

The chain couples TRBV20-1 to TRBJ2-4; no definite D call. Germline CDR1 reads DFQATT; CDR2 reads SNEGSKA (reference sequence). V shed 3 bases and J shed 5 bases, with 5 bases lying between them. This CDR3 comprises 11 residues. CDR3 in amino acids: CSARSQNIQYF. As DNA, the CDR3 is TGCAGTGCTAGGTCCCAAAACATTCAGTACTTC.

V gene TRBV28 combines with J gene TRBJ2-7; D is possibly TRBD2 (6 bases). V was pared by 6 bases and J by 6 bases, with 12 bases between. The length of the CDR3 is 12 residues. Looked up from germline, CDR1 is MDHEN and CDR2 is SYDVKM. The CDR3 sequence is CASSRLVREQYF. CDR3 coding DNA: TGTGCCAGCAGCAGACTAGTCCGCGAGCAGTACTTC.

A word on this clone: A much larger clone is a single base away; this may be a read error. Without the conserved terminal phenylalanine or tryptophan, this CDR3 likely stems from a read error. The chain carries TRBV2 and TRBJ2-7; no definite D call. Trimming removed 6 bases from V and 0 bases from J, with 15 bases in between. CDR3 length: 15 amino acids. The germline gives CDR1 SNHLY, CDR2 FYNNEI. The chain's CDR3 is CASRAPSHISYEQYL. In nucleotides, the CDR3 is TGTGCCAGCAGAGCTCCGTCCCACATCTCCTACGAGCAGTACCTC.

The V gene is TRBV5-1, the J gene TRBJ2-5; TRBD1 matches at 8 bases. J was trimmed by 4 bases and V by 2 bases; bases with no gene match: 4. This CDR3 contains 14 residues. Germline V gene lookup returns CDR1 SGHRS and CDR2 YFSETQ. In nucleotides, the CDR3 is TGCGCCAGCAGCTTCGGACAGGGTATAGAGACCCAGTACTTC. It yields the protein CASSFGQGIETQYF.

The CDR3 coding sequence is TGTGCCAGCAGTTCCCTGAAGATGGGACAGGGGGTTTATGGCTACACCTTC. It codes for CASSSLKMGQGVYGYTF. This chain links TRBV28 with TRBJ1-2; 11 bases are a match to TRBD1. The germline V gene encodes CDR1 MDHEN and CDR2 SYDVKM. V was clipped by 4 bases and J by 5 bases; unmatched bases: 12. The CDR3 is 17 amino acids.

With regard to this clone: The junction departs from the called germline gene at one end, perhaps through a read error. Different DNA sequences within this sample yield the same CDR3. The rearrangement uses TRBV5-5 and TRBJ2-7; D ambiguous. Germline lookup yields CDR1 SGHKS and CDR2 YYEKEE (reference sequence). This CDR3 has 17 amino acids. The CDR3 DNA reads TGCGCCAGCAGCTTAGGGCCGCCCGCGACACGCACCTACGAGCAGTACTTC. Translated, it gives CASSLGPPATRTYEQYF.

The rearrangement joins TRBV7-2 to TRBJ2-4; TRBD1 matches 10 bases. J gave up 0 bases and V 7 bases, and 12 bases lay outside the gene matches. Germline V gene data show CDR1 as SGHTA and CDR2 as FQGNSA. This CDR3 has 18 residues. CDR3 in DNA: TGTGCCAGCACCCTAGGGACAGGGGTTATTCTAGCCAAAAACATTCAGTACTTC. Its protein product is CASTLGTGVILAKNIQYF. The whole variable domain, remainder taken from reference TRBV7-2 and TRBJ2-4, is GAGVSQSPSNKVTEKGKDVELRCDPISGHTALYWYRQSLGQGLEFLIYFQGNSAPDKSGLPSDRFSAERTGGSVSTLTIQRTQQEDSAVYLCASTLGTGVILAKNIQYFGAGTRLSVL.

This clone is a singleton in its sample. The chain couples TRBV5-4 to TRBJ1-4; D call uncertain. This CDR3 is built from 15 residues. V shed 4 bases and J shed 8 bases, with 18 bases lying between them. From germline, CDR1 is SGHNT and CDR2 YYREEE (reference sequence). The CDR3 nucleotides read TGTGCCAGCAGCCATCCGGGCCAGCCGGCCGAAAAACTGTTTTTT. It codes for CASSHPGQPAEKLFF.

This chain connects TRBV9 to TRBJ1-1; D remains ambiguous. Per germline, CDR1 SGDLS and CDR2 YYNGEE. This CDR3 spans 15 amino acids. The V end lost 0 bases, the J end lost 1 base, and 10 bases lay between the germline ends. Here the CDR3 DNA reads TGTGCCAGCAGCGTAGCCTGGCGGTCGAACACTGAAGCTTTCTTT. This translates into CASSVAWRSNTEAFF.

Many counts were recorded for this clone. This same CDR3 is encoded by further DNA sequences in the sample. The CDR3 region has the DNA TGTGCCAGTTGCCCGATGGGGGGAGTCGGGGAGCTGTTTTTT. Its protein is CASCPMGGVGELFF. The chain joins TRBV19 to TRBJ2-2; D might be TRBD2 (6 bases). V was cut by 8 bases and J by 7 bases, with 17 bases left in between. There are 14 residues in the CDR3. The V gene's germline CDR1 is LNHDA and CDR2 SQIVND (reference sequence).

CDR3 loop: CASSRDRVSTQYF. As DNA, the CDR3 is TGTGCCAGTAGCAGGGACAGGGTCTCCACGCAGTATTTT. The chain couples TRBV19 to TRBJ2-3; TRBD1 aligns across 9 bases. Trimming cost V 6 bases and J 9 bases; bases outside gene matches: 7. There are 13 residues in the CDR3. CDR1 and CDR2 (germline): LNHDA, SQIVND (reference sequence).

This sequence joins TRBV28 and TRBJ1-1; unclear D gene. This CDR3 is 13 amino acids long. The germline V and J ends were trimmed by 6 bases and 1 base, with 9 bases remaining between them. CDR1 is MDHEN, CDR2 SYDVKM, per germline. CDR3 coding DNA: TGTGCCAGCAGCTCCACACCGAACACTGAAGCTTTCTTT. Its translation: CASSSTPNTEAFF.